The clone carrying this T cell receptor (beta chain) was picked up a small number of times. What it binds is not known. Germline V lookup: CDR1 MDHEN, CDR2 SYDVKM. The CDR3 contains 17 residues. V was pared by 6 bases and J by 6 bases, with 16 bases of the junction left unmatched. This sample is part of a study of OX40 agonist ivuxolimab in advanced cancers. The study's findings and limits: The expanded peripheral T cells' antigen specificity was not determined.

Sequencing used immunoSEQ multiplex PCR; TCRdb keeps in-frame clones, though not all of them. The table has about 20,000 clones, roughly three quarters seen once; the top ten hold over 20%. The J gene is TRBJ2-7, the V gene TRBV28, with TRBD1 matching 11 bases. The TCR was taken from an adult with an advanced solid tumor such as melanoma, head and neck, liver or kidney cancer. Here the sequenced sample was CD4+ or CD8+ T cells sorted from blood, taken in a trial of the OX40 agonist ivuxolimab. The CDR3, as DNA: TGTGCCAGCAGCTCCCCTCAAACGGACAGGGGGCTTCGCGAGCAGTACTTC. Amino acid sequence: CASSSPQTDRGLREQYF. Drawing the rest from reference TRBV28 and TRBJ2-7, the complete variable domain is DVKVTQSSRYLVKRTGEKVFLECVQDMDHENMFWYRQDPGLGLRLIYFSYDVKMKEKGDIPEGYSVSREKKERFSLILESASTNQTSMYLCASSSPQTDRGLREQYFGPGTRLTVT.